This T cell receptor (beta chain) appears in the sequencing data of a study of lung T cells in sarcoidosis with Löfgren's syndrome. MiXCR was run by TCRdb on the reads, yielding one entry per CDR3 protein. The profile shows fewer than 80,000 distinct CDR3 sequences, over 20% of them singletons. This clonotype was seen many times. Germline loops: CDR1 SNHLY, CDR2 FYNNEI. CDR3 length: 15 amino acids. Trimming stripped 8 bases from V and 3 bases from J, with 19 bases between. This receptor was identified in a human donor with sarcoidosis (Löfgren's syndrome or another form), or a control subject (not recorded which). The genes are TRBV2 and TRBJ2-5; weak D call: TRBD2 (5 bases). Sequenced material: CD4+ T cells from PBMCs. CDR3 bases: TGTGCCAGCGCCCCTGACTATCAGCTCAAAGAGACCCAGTACTTC. Translating gives CASAPDYQLKETQYF.